These 12 T cell receptor beta chains came from one sample sequenced in a study of blood T cell repertoires in COVID-19. Only in-frame clones appear in the TCRdb table, and some are missing; sequencing was by immunoSEQ multiplex PCR. The profile shows fewer than 150,000 clones, about 80% of them singletons. The sample comprised peripheral blood. These receptors were collected from a woman older than 75 in a cohort sampled during active or convalescent COVID-19.

The chain links TRBV12-2 to TRBJ2-7; no DNA check was done on the table's D call, TRBD2. TRBV12-2 is listed as a pseudogene. This CDR3 comprises 11 residues. The DNA for the CDR3 is TGTGCAAGTCGCTCGGAGGGCGAGCAGTACGTC. It translates to CASRSEGEQYV.

The rearrangement joins TRBV7-2 to TRBJ1-1, with unresolved D. The V gene's germline CDR1 is SGHTA and CDR2 FQGNSA. V gave up 1 base and J gave up 1 base, with 4 bases separating them. The CDR3 has 13 residues. The CDR3 is CASSLGQNTEAFF. CDR3 bases: TGTGCCAGCAGCTTAGGACAGAACACTGAAGCTTTCTTT.

This clone was counted between two and nine times. J is TRBJ1-2 and V is TRBV6-5; 8 bases fit TRBD1. Germline CDR1 MNHEY, CDR2 SVGAGI. The CDR3 loop spans 12 amino acids. V gave up 9 bases and J gave up 10 bases; unmatched junction bases: 10. The CDR3: CASERTGWFYTF. The DNA of the CDR3 is TGTGCCAGTGAGAGGACAGGGTGGTTCTACACCTTC.

The genes are TRBV5-4 and TRBJ1-1; the D gene is possibly TRBD1 (5 bases). CDR3 size: 13 residues. V gave up 5 bases and J gave up 3 bases, with 11 bases separating them. Germline CDR1 and CDR2: SGHNT and YYREEE (reference sequence). For the CDR3, the DNA is TGTGCCAGCAGACTGCAGGGTTACACTGAAGCTTTCTTT. It is translated as CASRLQGYTEAFF.

The rearrangement links TRBV7-9 to TRBJ1-2; D is undetermined. V dropped 2 bases and J dropped 3 bases, with 13 bases sitting between them. Germline V gene lookup returns CDR1 SEHNR and CDR2 FQNEAQ (reference sequence). CDR3 size: 15 residues. The CDR3 here is CASSLLPGSHYGYTF. DNA of the CDR3: TGTGCCAGCAGCTTATTACCCGGGAGCCACTATGGCTACACCTTC.

The chain couples TRBV7-9 to TRBJ1-2, with a possible D match to TRBD1 (6 bases). The CDR3 is 14 residues long. With 2 bases removed from V and 2 bases from J, the gap between germline ends came to 9 bases. CDR1 and CDR2 (germline): SEHNR, FQNEAQ (reference sequence). CDR3 in DNA: TGTGCCAGCAGCTTACCGGGACACAACTATGGCTACACCTTC. Amino acid sequence: CASSLPGHNYGYTF.

The genes are TRBV2 and TRBJ1-2; D may be TRBD1 (6 bases). Trimming pared 1 base from V and 8 bases from J, leaving 8 bases between. The CDR3 is 12 residues long. CDR1 is SNHLY, CDR2 FYNNEI, per germline. The CDR3 DNA is TGTGCCAGCAGTGAAGGGACAGAAGGCTACACCTTC. It specifies CASSEGTEGYTF. Drawing the rest from reference TRBV2 and TRBJ1-2, the complete variable domain is EPEVTQTPSHQVTQMGQEVILRCVPISNHLYFYWYRQILGQKVEFLVSFYNNEISEKSEIFDDQFSVERPDGSNFTLKIRSTKLEDSAMYFCASSEGTEGYTFGSGTRLTVV.

The V gene is TRBV3-1 (or the pseudogene TRBV3-2), the J gene TRBJ1-2; D is unresolved. The V and J ends lost 2 bases and 5 bases respectively, with 12 bases between them. CDR1 is LGHDT and CDR2 is YNNKEL in the germline V gene (reference sequence). The CDR3 extends over 14 amino acids. The CDR3 nucleotides read TGTGCCAGCAGCCAATGGCAACAGTCATATGGCTACACCTTC. Residues: CASSQWQQSYGYTF.

The chain is built from TRBV30 and TRBJ1-2; 9 bases align to TRBD1. CDR1 is GTSNPN, CDR2 SVGIG, per germline (reference sequence). The V and J ends lost 0 bases and 8 bases, in that order; junction bases with no gene match: 1. This CDR3 is built from 12 residues. In DNA form, the CDR3 reads TGTGCCTGGAGTGTGGGACAGGGAGGCTACACCTTC. Translating it yields CAWSVGQGGYTF. The full variable domain, in which reference TRBV30 and TRBJ1-2 provide the parts outside the CDR3, is SQTIHQWPATLVQPVGSPLSLECTVEGTSNPNLYWYRQAAGRGLQLLFYSVGIGQISSEVPQNLSASRPQDRQFILSSKKLLLSDSGFYLCAWSVGQGGYTFGSGTRLTVV.

V usage is TRBV4-1 and J usage is TRBJ1-5; D call uncertain. Germline values: CDR1 MGHRA, CDR2 YSYEKL. The CDR3 runs to 13 residues. Trimming shortened V by 3 bases and J by 4 bases, and 7 bases separated the two germline ends. CDR3 coding DNA: TGCGCCAGCAGCCAGACTGATAATCAGCCCCAGCATTTT. Translating gives CASSQTDNQPQHF.

The chain has TRBV7-9 and TRBJ1-4; weak D call: TRBD1 (6 bases). Trimming took 4 bases from V and 8 from J, leaving 11 bases between them. CDR3 length: 13 amino acids. CDR1 and CDR2 (germline): SEHNR, FQNEAQ (reference sequence). The chain's CDR3 is CASSWGGVEKLFF. CDR3 bases: TGTGCCAGCAGCTGGGGGGGCGTCGAAAAACTGTTTTTT.

This clone is a singleton in its sample. The rearrangement links TRBV5-1 to TRBJ2-2; D gene unclear. CDR3 length equals 15 residues. Germline V gene lookup returns CDR1 SGHRS and CDR2 YFSETQ. V was shortened by 4 bases and J by 0 bases, with 10 bases between the two germline ends. The CDR3 reads CASSREPTNTGELFF. For the CDR3, the DNA is TGCGCCAGCAGCCGCGAACCTACGAACACCGGGGAGCTGTTTTTT.